This T cell receptor beta chain was retrieved from a study of regulatory T cells in long-lasting Graves disease. Broader study findings: Among samples with persistent disease, TRBV28, TRBJ1-2 and TRBJ2-5 were favored. Not thyroid tissue but only peripheral blood was studied.

Time point described: newly diagnosed GD, antithyroid drugs for less than 3 months. PBMCs provided the RNA from which the TCR library was made. Trimming pared 5 bases from V and 10 bases from J, leaving 18 bases between. Germline loops: CDR1 SEHNR, CDR2 FQNEAQ (reference sequence). This CDR3 has 14 residues. Regarding this clonotype: No antigen is known for it.

Sequencing libraries for TCR beta were prepared with iRepertoire HTBI primers and Arm-PCR of CDR3 regions. Original processing notes: Among the samples, 60 to 75 TRBV and 14 TRBJ segments were identified. TCRdb re-called the multiplex PCR reads through MiXCR, storing one row per CDR3 protein. The V and J calls come from TCRdb's annotation, not from the publication. In the table there are roughly 420,000 distinct CDR3 sequences, 15% to 19% of which are singletons. The receptor's source is a female donor with Graves disease. This chain joins TRBV7-9 and TRBJ2-1, with TRBD2 as a possible D gene (6 bases). The sample consisted of peripheral blood mononuclear cells (PBMCs), taken at new diagnosis, from a patient treated with antithyroid drugs. The DNA for the CDR3 is TGTGCCAGCAGCCCGGGATGGGGGGAAGGAGAGCAGTTCTTC. Encoded protein: CASSPGWGEGEQFF.